The 4 T cell receptor beta chains listed next were all sequenced from one sample in a study of siplizumab effects on memory and regulatory T cells. Method: immunoSEQ multiplex PCR; TCRdb's copy keeps in-frame clones and lacks some. The sample shows 100,000 or so clones, around 90% of them seen only once. The sample was non-Treg CD4+ T cells sorted from blood. These receptor sequences come from a human donor in good health.

This chain uses TRBV2 with TRBJ1-5, with D possibly matching TRBD1 (5 bases). CDR3 length: 15 amino acids. Per germline, CDR1 SNHLY and CDR2 FYNNEI. V was clipped by 6 bases and J by 3 bases, with 15 bases between them. This CDR3 reads CASSPEKGINQPQHF. The CDR3 DNA reads TGTGCCAGCAGCCCCGAGAAGGGGATCAATCAGCCCCAGCATTTT.

The chain couples TRBV7-6 to TRBJ2-5; TRBD2 is a possible D gene (5 bases). Germline CDR1 and CDR2: SGHVS and FNYEAQ. Trimming cost V 1 base and J 4 bases, with 13 bases left between them. The CDR3 contains 15 residues. DNA of the CDR3: TGTGCCAGCAGCTTAGAGCTCCAACGGGGAGAGACCCAGTACTTC. Amino acids: CASSLELQRGETQYF.

The CDR3 bases are TGTGCCAGTAGTACACAGAACCGGCAGACCCAGTACTTC. This sequence encodes CASSTQNRQTQYF. The chain uses TRBV19 and TRBJ2-5; D unclear. Trimming removed 4 bases from V and 6 bases from J, with 12 bases in between. Germline V gives CDR1 LNHDA, CDR2 SQIVND (reference sequence). This CDR3 is 13 amino acids long. Variable domain in full (rest from reference TRBV19 and TRBJ2-5): DGGITQSPKYLFRKEGQNVTLSCEQNLNHDAMYWYRQDPGQGLRLIYYSQIVNDFQKGDIAEGYSVSREKKESFPLTVTSAQKNPTAFYLCASSTQNRQTQYFGPGTRLLVL.

This rearrangement joins TRBV7-2 to TRBJ2-2; D remains unclear. The germline V gene encodes CDR1 SGHTA and CDR2 FQGNSA. Trimming cost V 6 bases and J 6 bases, with 11 bases left between them. This CDR3 has 13 residues. The CDR3: CASSHLQAGELFF. The CDR3 DNA reads TGTGCCAGCAGTCACCTTCAGGCCGGGGAGCTGTTTTTT.